Ten or more counts support the clone carrying this T cell receptor (beta chain). TCRdb fed the PCR reads into MiXCR, producing one record per CDR3 protein. The sample records about 640,000 distinct CDR3 sequences, just under 20% being singletons. The data were taken from a study of molecular identifiers for immune sequencing clone quantification. The CDR3 runs to 16 residues. V shed 1 base and J 4 bases; nucleotides not matched to a gene: 8. The germline CDR1 and CDR2 sequences are SEHNR and FQNEAQ (reference sequence). The sequence was obtained from a human donor in good health. Some libraries in this study had Jurkat cell RNA spiked in. This sequence joins TRBV7-9 and TRBJ1-1; 8 nucleotides align to TRBD1. The sequencing sample was made of naive CD8+ T cells from blood, with Jurkat cell RNA spiked in. Subset indicated: FACS-sorted CD8+CD4-CCR7+CD45RA+ naive T cells. CDR3 residues: CASSLGPQGASTEAFF. The CDR3 region has the DNA TGTGCCAGCAGCTTAGGACCCCAGGGGGCCAGCACTGAAGCTTTCTTT.